This TCR beta chain was documented in a study of shared clonotypes between healthy human individuals (dated by TCRdb to 2019 to 2021). Turning to the overall study: Two women and three men aged 18 to 49 years were included in the cohort. For each donor, CD4 naive and CD4 memory were each given three plates, CD8 naive was given two plates, and CD8 memory was given one plate. Per donor, leukapheresis produced somewhere between about 0.94 and 9.5 billion PBMCs. To increase sequencing depth and limit assay-specific biases, TCR repertoire library preparation and sequencing were carried out by different laboratories using diverse techniques. Blood TCR repertoires of several healthy adults were deeply sequenced to estimate repertoire size and the extent of clonotype sharing between individuals. General conclusions and limits of the study: Based on pairwise subsampling, the degree of clonotype sharing among donors was expected to be affected by sequencing depth. About 5% of naive CD4, roughly 3.6% of naive CD8, around 2.3% of memory CD4, and 0.4% of memory CD8 clonotypes were shared across several donors. Naive subsets generally had larger estimated clonotype richness than memory subsets did. Compared with non-shared clonotypes, clonotypes shared by all four sorted-subset donors had higher generation probabilities. Sampling was restricted to blood, and TCR repertoires in tissues likely differ from the TCR repertoires found in blood. Rarefaction of sorted-subset datasets indicated incomplete sequencing despite the large sequencing depth. The small number of donors limited the genetic and exposure-history diversity represented.

From a lookup of the germline V gene, CDR1 and CDR2 are SNHLY and FYNNEI. Spanning cysteine to phenylalanine, the CDR3 consists of 14 amino acids. Kept here is only the CDR3 DNA, which spans 42 bases and is read in frame from base 1. V loses 7 bases, J loses 2 bases, and the germline ends lie 13 bases apart. TCR CDR3 regions were amplified from genomic DNA by multiplex PCR using the deep immunoSEQ assay. For each cell subset, the extracted genomic DNA was distributed evenly across all wells of several immunoSEQ 96-well plates, and each plate served as one replicate. Each replicate PCR for sorted subsets received around 0.2 ug genomic DNA, equal to about 30,000 T cell genomes. Purified libraries were measured with a Qubit 3.0 fluorometer, size-checked on a Bioanalyzer 2100, and measured again with the KAPA Library Quantification kit. Each immunoSEQ 96-well plate was sequenced on its own single-read 150-cycle Illumina NextSeq 550 flow cell. On the study's bioinformatics: Because only junctional sequences without quality scores were contained in the immunoSEQ output, filtering matching that applied to full-length reads could not be performed. Sequences were annotated with PyIR, a Python wrapper for IgBLAST v1.9, using IMGT germline references to assign V/J genes and CDR3. Reads were removed for weak V/J assignments (E-value above 1e-6), missing CDR3, stop codons, out-of-frame junctions, or ambiguous translated residues. V3J clonotypes were defined as sequences sharing the same inferred V gene, J gene, and CDR3 amino acid sequence. The percentage overlap between two repertoires was calculated by dividing the number of shared unique clonotypes by the size of the smaller repertoire. RTK rarefaction, the Chao1 estimator, and Recon v2.1 estimates of unobserved clonotypes were used to assess repertoire richness. OLGA was used to compute generation probabilities for all TCRbeta clonotypes that the gDNA method yielded from several donors. TCRdb retrieved this table from immuneACCESS and kept in-frame rearrangements only. Not all clones are present; in checked studies, unresolved V genes account for under half, and no reason is known for the remainder. V and J calls and clone size are as listed in that table; D and trimming were resolved from the DNA. In this sample the table shows 650,000 to 750,000 clones, less than 80% of which occur a single time. The ten largest account for 1.5% to 2% of the sample.

The donors were healthy, HIV-negative adults who had no recently reported acute infections or vaccinations. Only Caucasian adults living in Nashville, Tennessee, USA were represented among the donors. Magnetic negative selection was used to enrich CD4+ T cells, after which naive cells were positively selected on CD45RA and the negative fraction became the memory subset. Blood was collected by leukapheresis, and PBMCs were isolated by Ficoll-Histopaque density gradient centrifugation and then cryopreserved in liquid nitrogen vapor phase. Analytical flow cytometry was used to check the purity and quantity of each magnetically sorted T cell population. From each sorted fraction, genomic DNA was isolated and quantified by UV absorbance on a Nanodrop 2000c. To note about this clone: No cognate antigen has been identified for it. Base qualities are not recorded, but no much larger clone differs from it by a single base.

Sequencing was carried out using memory CD4+ T cells sorted from blood. The intended sense of this specimen's cell subset or site label: CD45RA-negative fraction. The clonotype originates from a woman in her twenties or thirties in good health. The rearrangement joined TRBV2 to TRBJ2-3; the D gene cannot be named for sure. DNA sequence: TGTGCCAGCACTGGTGGGTCAGCCACAGATACGCAGTATTTT. This gives the protein CASTGGSATDTQYF.